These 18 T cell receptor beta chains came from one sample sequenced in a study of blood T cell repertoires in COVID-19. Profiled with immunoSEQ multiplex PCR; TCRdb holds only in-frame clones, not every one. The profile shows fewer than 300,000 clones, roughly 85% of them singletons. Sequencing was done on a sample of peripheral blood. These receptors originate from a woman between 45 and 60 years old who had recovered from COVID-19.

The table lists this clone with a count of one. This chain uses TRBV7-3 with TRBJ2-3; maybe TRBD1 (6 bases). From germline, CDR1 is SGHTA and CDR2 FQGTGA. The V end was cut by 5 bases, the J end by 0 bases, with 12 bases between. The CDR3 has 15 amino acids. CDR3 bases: TGTGCCAGCAGCCGAACAGGGTGGAGCACAGATACGCAGTATTTT. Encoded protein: CASSRTGWSTDTQYF.

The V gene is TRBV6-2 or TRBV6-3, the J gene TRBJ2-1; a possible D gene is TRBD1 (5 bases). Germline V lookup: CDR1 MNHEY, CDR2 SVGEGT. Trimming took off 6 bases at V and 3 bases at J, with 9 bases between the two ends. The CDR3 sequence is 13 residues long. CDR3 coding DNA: TGTGCCAGCAGCCCCGACAGCTACAATGAGCAGTTCTTC. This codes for CASSPDSYNEQFF.

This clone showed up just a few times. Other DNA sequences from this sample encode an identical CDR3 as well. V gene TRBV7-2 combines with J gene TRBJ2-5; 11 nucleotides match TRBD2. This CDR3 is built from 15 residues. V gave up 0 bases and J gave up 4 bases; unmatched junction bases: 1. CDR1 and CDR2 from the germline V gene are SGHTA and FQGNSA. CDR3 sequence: CASSLALAGGETQYF. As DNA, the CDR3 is TGTGCCAGCAGCTTAGCGCTAGCGGGAGGAGAGACCCAGTACTTC.

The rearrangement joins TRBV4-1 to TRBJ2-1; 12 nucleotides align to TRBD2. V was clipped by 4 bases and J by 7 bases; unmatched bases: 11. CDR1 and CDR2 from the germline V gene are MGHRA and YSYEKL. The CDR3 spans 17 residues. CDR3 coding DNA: TGCGCCAGCAGCCCCCTGGTAACTAGCGGGGGGTTTAATGAGCAGTTCTTC. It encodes CASSPLVTSGGFNEQFF.

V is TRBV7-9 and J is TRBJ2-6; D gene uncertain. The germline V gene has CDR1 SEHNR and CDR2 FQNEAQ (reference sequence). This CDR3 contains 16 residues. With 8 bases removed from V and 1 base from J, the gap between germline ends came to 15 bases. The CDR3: CASAMLELSGANVLTF. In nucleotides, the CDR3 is TGTGCCAGCGCGATGTTAGAGTTGTCTGGGGCCAACGTCCTGACTTTC.

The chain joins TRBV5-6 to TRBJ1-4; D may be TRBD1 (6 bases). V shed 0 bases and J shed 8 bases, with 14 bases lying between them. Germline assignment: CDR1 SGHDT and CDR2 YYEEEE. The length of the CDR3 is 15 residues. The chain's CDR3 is CASSLVGDIQEKLFF. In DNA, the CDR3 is TGTGCCAGCAGCTTGGTTGGGGACATACAAGAAAAACTGTTTTTT. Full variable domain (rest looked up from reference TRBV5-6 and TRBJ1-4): DAGVTQSPTHLIKTRGQQVTLRCSPKSGHDTVSWYQQALGQGPQFIFQYYEEEERQRGNFPDRFSGHQFPNYSSELNVNALLLGDSALYLCASSLVGDIQEKLFFGSGTQLSVL.

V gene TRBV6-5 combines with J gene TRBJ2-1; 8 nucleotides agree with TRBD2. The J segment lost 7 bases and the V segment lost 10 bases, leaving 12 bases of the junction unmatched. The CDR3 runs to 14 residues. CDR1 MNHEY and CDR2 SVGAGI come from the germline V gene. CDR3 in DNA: TGTGCCACCATATCGGGGGGGACTGGGAATGAGCAGTTCTTC. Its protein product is CATISGGTGNEQFF.

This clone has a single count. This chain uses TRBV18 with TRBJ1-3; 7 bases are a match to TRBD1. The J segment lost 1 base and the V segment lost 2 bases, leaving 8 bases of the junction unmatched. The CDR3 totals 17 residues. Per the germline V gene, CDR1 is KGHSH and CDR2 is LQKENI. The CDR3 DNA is TGTGCCAGCTCACCATCGGGCAGGGGGTATTCTGGAAACACCATATATTTT. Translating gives CASSPSGRGYSGNTIYF.

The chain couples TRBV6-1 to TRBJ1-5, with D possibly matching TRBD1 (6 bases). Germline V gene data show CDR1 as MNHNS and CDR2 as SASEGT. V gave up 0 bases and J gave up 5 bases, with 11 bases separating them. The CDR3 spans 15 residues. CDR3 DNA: TGTGCCAGCAGTGAAGCCAGGGGACCCTATCAGCCCCAGCATTTT. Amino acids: CASSEARGPYQPQHF.

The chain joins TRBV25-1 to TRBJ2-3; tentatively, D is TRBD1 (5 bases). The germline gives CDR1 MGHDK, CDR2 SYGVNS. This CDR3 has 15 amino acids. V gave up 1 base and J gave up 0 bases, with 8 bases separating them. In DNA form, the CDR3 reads TGTGCCAGCAGTGAATCCACAGGAAGCACAGATACGCAGTATTTT. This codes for CASSESTGSTDTQYF.

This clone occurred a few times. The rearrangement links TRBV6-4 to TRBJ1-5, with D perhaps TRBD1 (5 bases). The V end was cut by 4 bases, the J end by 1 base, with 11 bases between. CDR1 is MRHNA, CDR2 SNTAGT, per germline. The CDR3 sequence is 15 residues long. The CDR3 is CASSVDGGSNQPQHF. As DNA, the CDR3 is TGTGCCAGCAGTGTGGACGGGGGGAGCAATCAGCCCCAGCATTTT.

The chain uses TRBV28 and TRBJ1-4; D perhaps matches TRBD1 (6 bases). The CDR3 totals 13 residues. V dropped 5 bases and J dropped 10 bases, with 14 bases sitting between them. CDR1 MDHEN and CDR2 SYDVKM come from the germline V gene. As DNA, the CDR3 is TGTGCCAGCAGTCCTAGGGGGGGTGGAAAACTGTTTTTT. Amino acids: CASSPRGGGKLFF.

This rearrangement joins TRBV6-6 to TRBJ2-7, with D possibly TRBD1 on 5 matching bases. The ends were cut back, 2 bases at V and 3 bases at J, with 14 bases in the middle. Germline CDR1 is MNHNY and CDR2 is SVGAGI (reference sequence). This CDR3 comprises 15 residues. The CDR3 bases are TGTGCCAGCAGTTACACAGGAGAAAGAAGCTACGAGCAGTACTTC. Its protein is CASSYTGERSYEQYF.

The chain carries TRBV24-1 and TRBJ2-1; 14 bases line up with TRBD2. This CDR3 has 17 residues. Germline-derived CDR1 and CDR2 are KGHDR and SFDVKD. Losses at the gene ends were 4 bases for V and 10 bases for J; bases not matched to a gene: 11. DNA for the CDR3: TGTGCCACCAGTGACCACCTGACTAGCGGGGGGGCCGGGGAGCAGTTCTTC. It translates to CATSDHLTSGGAGEQFF.

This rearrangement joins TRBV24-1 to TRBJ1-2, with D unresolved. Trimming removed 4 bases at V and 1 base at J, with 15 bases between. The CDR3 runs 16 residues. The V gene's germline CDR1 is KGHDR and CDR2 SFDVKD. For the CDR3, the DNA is TGTGCCACCAGTGAATCTTCGGGAAGTGTTAACTATGGCTACACCTTC. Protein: CATSESSGSVNYGYTF.

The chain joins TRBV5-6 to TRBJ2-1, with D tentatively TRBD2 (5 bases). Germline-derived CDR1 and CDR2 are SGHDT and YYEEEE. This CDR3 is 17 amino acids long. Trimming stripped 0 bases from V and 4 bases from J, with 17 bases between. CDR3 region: CASSLGLAPSGYNEQFF. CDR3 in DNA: TGTGCCAGCAGCTTGGGGCTAGCTCCCAGTGGGTACAATGAGCAGTTCTTC.

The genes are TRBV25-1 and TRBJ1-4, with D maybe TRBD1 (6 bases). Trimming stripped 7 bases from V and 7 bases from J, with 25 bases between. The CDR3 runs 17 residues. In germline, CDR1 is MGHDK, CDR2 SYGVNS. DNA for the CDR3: TGTGCCAGCACCCAGTCCGGGACAAGCCCGAGAGGTGAAAAACTGTTTTTT. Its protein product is CASTQSGTSPRGEKLFF.

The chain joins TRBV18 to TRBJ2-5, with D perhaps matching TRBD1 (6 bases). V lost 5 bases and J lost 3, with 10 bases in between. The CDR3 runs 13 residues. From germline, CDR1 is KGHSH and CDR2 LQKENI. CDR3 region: CASSGGREETQYF. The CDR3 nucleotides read TGTGCCAGCTCAGGGGGCCGGGAAGAGACCCAGTACTTC.